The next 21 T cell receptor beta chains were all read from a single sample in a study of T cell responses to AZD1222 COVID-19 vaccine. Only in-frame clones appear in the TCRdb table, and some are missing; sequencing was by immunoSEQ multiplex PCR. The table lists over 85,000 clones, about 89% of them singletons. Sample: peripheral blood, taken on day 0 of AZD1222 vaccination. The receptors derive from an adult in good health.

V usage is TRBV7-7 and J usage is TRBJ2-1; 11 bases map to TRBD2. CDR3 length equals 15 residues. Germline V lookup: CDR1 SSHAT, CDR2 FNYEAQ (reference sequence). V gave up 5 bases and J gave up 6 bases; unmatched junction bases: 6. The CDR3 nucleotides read TGTGCCAGCAGCGTCGGGACTAGCGGTGGCAATGAGCAGTTCTTC. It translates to CASSVGTSGGNEQFF.

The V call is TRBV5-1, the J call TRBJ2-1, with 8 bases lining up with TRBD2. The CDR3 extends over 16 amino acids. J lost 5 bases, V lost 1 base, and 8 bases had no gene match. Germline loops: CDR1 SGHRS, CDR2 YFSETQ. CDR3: CASSLPIAGIHNEQFF. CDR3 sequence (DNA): TGCGCCAGCAGCTTGCCTATAGCGGGGATACACAATGAGCAGTTCTTC.

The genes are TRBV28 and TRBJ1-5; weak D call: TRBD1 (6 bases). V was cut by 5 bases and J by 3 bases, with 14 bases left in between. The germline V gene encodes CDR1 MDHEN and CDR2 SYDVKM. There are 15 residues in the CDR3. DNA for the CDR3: TGTGCCAGCAGTCCCCACGACAGGTACAATCAGCCCCAGCATTTT. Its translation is CASSPHDRYNQPQHF.

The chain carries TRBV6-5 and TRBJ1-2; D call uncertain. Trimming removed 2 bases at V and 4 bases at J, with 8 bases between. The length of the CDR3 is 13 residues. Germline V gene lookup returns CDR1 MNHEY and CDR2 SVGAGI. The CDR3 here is CASSYGVLYGYTF. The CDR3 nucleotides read TGTGCCAGCAGTTACGGGGTACTCTATGGCTACACCTTC.

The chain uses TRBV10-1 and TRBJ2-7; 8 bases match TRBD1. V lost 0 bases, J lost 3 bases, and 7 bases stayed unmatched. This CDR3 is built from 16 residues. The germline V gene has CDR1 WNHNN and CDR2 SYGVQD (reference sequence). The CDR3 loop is CASSESIPGQDYEQYF. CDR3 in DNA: TGCGCCAGCAGTGAGTCGATCCCGGGACAGGACTACGAGCAGTACTTC.

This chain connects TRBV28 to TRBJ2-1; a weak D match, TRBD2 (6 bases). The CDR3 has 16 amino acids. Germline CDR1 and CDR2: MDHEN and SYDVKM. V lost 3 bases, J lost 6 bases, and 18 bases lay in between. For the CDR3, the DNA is TGTGCCAGCAGTTTGGGTGGGGGGTCGAGCACCAATGAGCAGTTCTTC. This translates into CASSLGGGSSTNEQFF.

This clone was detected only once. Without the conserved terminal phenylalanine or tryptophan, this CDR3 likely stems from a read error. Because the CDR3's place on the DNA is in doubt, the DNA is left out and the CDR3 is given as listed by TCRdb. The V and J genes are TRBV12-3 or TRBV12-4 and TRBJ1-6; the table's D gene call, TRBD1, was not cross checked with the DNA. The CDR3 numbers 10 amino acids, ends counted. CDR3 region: CASSPGQPTD.

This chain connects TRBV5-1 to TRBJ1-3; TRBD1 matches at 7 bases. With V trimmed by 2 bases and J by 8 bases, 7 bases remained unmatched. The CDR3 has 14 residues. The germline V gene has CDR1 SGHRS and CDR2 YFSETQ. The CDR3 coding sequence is TGCGCCAGCAGCTTCGGGACAGCCGAGGACACCATATATTTT. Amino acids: CASSFGTAEDTIYF.

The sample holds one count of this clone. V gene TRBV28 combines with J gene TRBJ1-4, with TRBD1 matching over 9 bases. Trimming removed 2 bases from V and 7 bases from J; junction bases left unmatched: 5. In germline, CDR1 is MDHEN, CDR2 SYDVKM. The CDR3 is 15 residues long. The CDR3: CASSLTGQGSEKLFF. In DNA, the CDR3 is TGTGCCAGCAGTTTAACGGGACAGGGAAGTGAAAAACTGTTTTTT.

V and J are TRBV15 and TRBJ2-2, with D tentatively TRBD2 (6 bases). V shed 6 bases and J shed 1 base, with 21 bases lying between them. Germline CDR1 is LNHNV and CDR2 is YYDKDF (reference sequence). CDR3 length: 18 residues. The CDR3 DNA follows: TGTGCCACCAGAATTCCCCGGGACTCACATAAGAACACCGGGGAGCTGTTTTTT. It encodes CATRIPRDSHKNTGELFF.

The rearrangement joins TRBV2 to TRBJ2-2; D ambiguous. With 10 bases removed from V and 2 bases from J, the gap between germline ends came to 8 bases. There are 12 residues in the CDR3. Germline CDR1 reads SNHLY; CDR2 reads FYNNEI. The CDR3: CATRKNTGELFF. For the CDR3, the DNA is TGTGCCACGCGGAAAAACACCGGGGAGCTGTTTTTT.

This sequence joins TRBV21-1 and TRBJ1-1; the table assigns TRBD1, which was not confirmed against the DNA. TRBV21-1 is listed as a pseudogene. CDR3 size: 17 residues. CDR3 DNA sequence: TGTGCCAGCAGGATGGGGCCCGCGACAGGGGATCCCACTGAAGCTTTCTTT. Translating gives CASRMGPATGDPTEAFF.

CDR3 region: CASPLAGTSGANVLTF. In nucleotides, the CDR3 is TGTGCCAGCCCGCTAGCGGGAACCTCTGGGGCCAACGTCCTGACTTTC. The rearrangement uses TRBV6-7 and TRBJ2-6, with 9 bases fitting TRBD2. TRBV6-7 is identified as an open reading frame with a role that is uncertain. The CDR3 spans 16 residues. V gave up 8 bases and J gave up 0 bases; unmatched junction bases: 5.

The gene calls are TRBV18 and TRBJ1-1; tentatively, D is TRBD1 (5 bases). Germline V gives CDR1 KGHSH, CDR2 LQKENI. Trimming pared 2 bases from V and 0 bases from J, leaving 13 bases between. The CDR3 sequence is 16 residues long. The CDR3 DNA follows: TGTGCCAGCTCACCAGTCGGCCGGGGGGTGAACACTGAAGCTTTCTTT. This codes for CASSPVGRGVNTEAFF.

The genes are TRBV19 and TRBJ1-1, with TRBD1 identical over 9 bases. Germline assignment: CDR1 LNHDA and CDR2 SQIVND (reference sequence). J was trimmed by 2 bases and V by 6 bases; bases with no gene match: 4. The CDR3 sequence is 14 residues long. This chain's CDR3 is CASRGDRVNTEAFF. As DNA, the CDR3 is TGTGCCAGTAGAGGGGACAGGGTTAACACTGAAGCTTTCTTT.

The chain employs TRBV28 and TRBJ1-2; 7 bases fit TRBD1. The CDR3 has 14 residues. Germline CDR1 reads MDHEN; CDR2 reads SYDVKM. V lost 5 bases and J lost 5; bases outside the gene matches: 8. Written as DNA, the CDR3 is TGTGCCAGCAGTGTTCCAGGGGGAAGATATGGCTACACCTTC. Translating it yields CASSVPGGRYGYTF.

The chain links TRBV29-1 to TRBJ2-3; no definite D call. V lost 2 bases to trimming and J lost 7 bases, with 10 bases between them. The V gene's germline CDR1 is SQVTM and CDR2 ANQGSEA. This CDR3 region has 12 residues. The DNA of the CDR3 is TGCAGCGTTGAATCTTCTGGGAATACGCAGTATTTT. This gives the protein CSVESSGNTQYF.

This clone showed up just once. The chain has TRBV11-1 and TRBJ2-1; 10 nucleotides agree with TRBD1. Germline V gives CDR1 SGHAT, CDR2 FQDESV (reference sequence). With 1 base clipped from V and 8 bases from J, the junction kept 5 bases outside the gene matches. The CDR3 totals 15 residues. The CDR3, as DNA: TGTGCCAGCAGCTTAGAGGGGACAGGGGTCTATGAGCAGTTCTTC. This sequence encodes CASSLEGTGVYEQFF.

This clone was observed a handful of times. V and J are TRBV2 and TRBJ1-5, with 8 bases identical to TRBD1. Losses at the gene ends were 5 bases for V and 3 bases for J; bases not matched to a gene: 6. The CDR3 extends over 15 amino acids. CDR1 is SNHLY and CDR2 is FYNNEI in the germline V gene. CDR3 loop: CASSYQGANNQPQHF. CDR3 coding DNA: TGTGCCAGCAGTTATCAGGGGGCGAACAATCAGCCCCAGCATTTT.

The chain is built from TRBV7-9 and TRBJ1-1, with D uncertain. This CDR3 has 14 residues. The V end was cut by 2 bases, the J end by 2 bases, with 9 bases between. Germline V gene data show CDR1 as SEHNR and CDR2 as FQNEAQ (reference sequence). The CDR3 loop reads CASSLWVVNTEAFF. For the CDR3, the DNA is TGTGCCAGCAGCTTATGGGTGGTAAACACTGAAGCTTTCTTT.

Here the CDR3 reads CASSQPGYEQYF. CDR3 in DNA: TGTGCCAGCAGCCAGCCGGGGTACGAGCAGTACTTC. The rearrangement links TRBV3-1 (or the pseudogene TRBV3-2) to TRBJ2-7, with TRBD2 as a possible D gene (5 bases). The CDR3 contains 12 residues. From germline, CDR1 is LGHDT and CDR2 YNNKEL (reference sequence). The germline V and J ends were trimmed by 3 bases and 4 bases, with 7 bases remaining between them.